Below are 23 T cell receptor beta chains sequenced from a single sample in a study of beta chain features in type 1 diabetes. Notes on the study in general: Shortening that was moderate but significant affected the TCRB CDR3s of Type 1 diabetes patients in all four CD4+ subsets.

No antigen has been identified for these receptors. Expressed TCRB transcripts were sequenced after all isolated RNA was converted to cDNA. Only in-frame clones appear in the TCRdb table, and some are missing; sequencing was by immunoSEQ multiplex PCR. The sample has more than 250,000 clones, 20% seen once; the top ten hold around 0.028%. Sequenced input: naive CD4+ T cells from blood. All receptors derive from a woman in her thirties or forties with type 1 diabetes.

This clone was detected only a few times. The gene calls are TRBV29-1 and TRBJ2-1; TRBD2 aligns across 10 bases. The CDR3 length is 14 residues. Losses at the gene ends were 5 bases for V and 4 bases for J; bases not matched to a gene: 5. Germline V lookup: CDR1 SQVTM, CDR2 ANQGSEA. The CDR3, as DNA: TGCAGCGTTAGGCTAGCGGGAGCTTACAATGAGCAGTTCTTC. Residues: CSVRLAGAYNEQFF.

The chain links TRBV7-2 to TRBJ1-3; the match to TRBD1 covers 7 bases. Germline CDR1 reads SGHTA; CDR2 reads FQGNSA. Unmatched junction bases numbered 5, after V lost 5 bases and J lost 4 bases. This CDR3 has 14 residues. CDR3: CASSPDRAGNTIYF. In DNA form, the CDR3 reads TGTGCCAGCAGCCCCGACAGGGCAGGAAACACCATATATTTT.

This rearrangement joins TRBV28 to TRBJ2-5; TRBD2 is a possible D gene (6 bases). The germline V and J ends were trimmed by 7 bases and 5 bases, with 17 bases remaining between them. The CDR3 length is 14 residues. Germline V gene lookup returns CDR1 MDHEN and CDR2 SYDVKM. The chain's CDR3 is CASTPGRLMETQYF. The CDR3 DNA reads TGTGCCAGCACTCCGGGGAGGTTAATGGAGACCCAGTACTTC.

This clone was found a few times. V usage is TRBV28 and J usage is TRBJ2-3; D not resolved. V was trimmed by 5 bases and J by 0 bases, leaving 6 bases between them. In germline, CDR1 is MDHEN, CDR2 SYDVKM. The CDR3 length is 13 residues. CDR3: CASSLFSTDTQYF. The CDR3 DNA sequence: TGTGCCAGCAGTCTTTTTAGCACAGATACGCAGTATTTT. Together with reference TRBV28 and TRBJ2-3, the CDR3 gives the full variable domain: DVKVTQSSRYLVKRTGEKVFLECVQDMDHENMFWYRQDPGLGLRLIYFSYDVKMKEKGDIPEGYSVSREKKERFSLILESASTNQTSMYLCASSLFSTDTQYFGPGTRLTVL.

The chain is built from TRBV18 and TRBJ2-1; 11 nucleotides match TRBD2. Germline CDR1 and CDR2: KGHSH and LQKENI. Trimming at V came to 3 bases and at J to 4 bases, leaving 5 bases not matched to a gene. This CDR3 region has 16 residues. In DNA form, the CDR3 reads TGTGCCAGCTCACCCCGCGGGACTAGCGGTTACAATGAGCAGTTCTTC. Encoded protein: CASSPRGTSGYNEQFF. The complete variable domain, with remaining parts taken from reference TRBV18 and TRBJ2-1, reads NAGVMQNPRHLVRRRGQEARLRCSPMKGHSHVYWYRQLPEEGLKFMVYLQKENIIDESGMPKERFSAEFPKEGPSILRIQQVVRGDSAAYFCASSPRGTSGYNEQFFGPGTRLTVL.

This clone was seen only once. The V gene is TRBV20-1, the J gene TRBJ2-7, with 7 bases matching TRBD2. The CDR3 extends over 11 amino acids. The V gene end was trimmed by 3 bases and the J gene end by 9 bases; junction bases not matched to a gene: 5. Germline assignment: CDR1 DFQATT and CDR2 SNEGSKA (reference sequence). The CDR3 is CSASEGRGQYF. The CDR3 DNA sequence: TGCAGTGCTAGCGAGGGGAGGGGGCAGTACTTC.

Remarks on this clone: The sample holds other DNA sequences that translate to the same CDR3. The chain uses TRBV29-1 and TRBJ1-1; D might be TRBD1 (5 bases). V dropped 3 bases and J dropped 0 bases, with 8 bases sitting between them. Germline-derived CDR1 and CDR2 are SQVTM and ANQGSEA. The CDR3 is 13 amino acids. Here the CDR3 reads CSVDRAMNTEAFF. CDR3 bases: TGCAGCGTTGACAGGGCGATGAACACTGAAGCTTTCTTT.

This clone was seen a handful of times. The chain has TRBV7-2 and TRBJ1-6; 8 bases are shared with TRBD1. The trim removed 5 bases at V and 10 bases at J, leaving 13 bases unmatched. Looked up from germline, CDR1 is SGHTA and CDR2 is FQGNSA. The CDR3 runs 16 residues. Written as DNA, the CDR3 is TGTGCCAGCAGCCGACGGCCCGACAGGGGAGACTCACCCCTCCACTTT. Amino acids: CASSRRPDRGDSPLHF. Full variable domain (missing parts from reference TRBV7-2 and TRBJ1-6): GAGVSQSPSNKVTEKGKDVELRCDPISGHTALYWYRQSLGQGLEFLIYFQGNSAPDKSGLPSDRFSAERTGGSVSTLTIQRTQQEDSAVYLCASSRRPDRGDSPLHFGNGTRLTVT.

The chain employs TRBV4-3 and TRBJ1-2; D unresolved. CDR3 length: 16 residues. V shed 3 bases and J shed 6 bases, with 20 bases lying between them. Germline CDR1 is LGHNA and CDR2 is YSLEER. The CDR3 reads CASSQALLGAGDGYTF. The CDR3, as DNA: TGCGCCAGCAGCCAGGCATTGCTGGGAGCCGGCGATGGCTACACCTTC.

The chain couples TRBV30 to TRBJ1-1, with D perhaps TRBD1 (5 bases). Trimming stripped 4 bases from V and 1 base from J, with 10 bases between. The germline V gene has CDR1 GTSNPN and CDR2 SVGIG (reference sequence). The CDR3 extends over 13 amino acids. The CDR3 is CAWTGRKNTEAFF. In nucleotides, the CDR3 is TGTGCCTGGACAGGGAGGAAGAACACTGAAGCTTTCTTT.

J is TRBJ1-2 and V is TRBV25-1; D is uncertain. Germline-derived CDR1 and CDR2 are MGHDK and SYGVNS. The CDR3 is made up of 14 amino acids. The V end lost 4 bases, the J end lost 5 bases, and 14 bases lay between the germline ends. The CDR3 sequence is CASSVSGSLYGYTF. CDR3 coding DNA: TGTGCCAGCAGTGTGTCAGGTAGTCTTTATGGCTACACCTTC.

The J gene is TRBJ2-3, the V gene TRBV7-2; TRBD2 agrees at 7 bases. The germline V gene encodes CDR1 SGHTA and CDR2 FQGNSA. This CDR3 is built from 15 residues. The J segment lost 2 bases and the V segment lost 5 bases, leaving 7 bases of the junction unmatched. CDR3 nucleotides: TGTGCCAGCAGCATCCAAGCGGGGACCACAGATACGCAGTATTTT. Protein: CASSIQAGTTDTQYF.

The chain couples TRBV6-5 to TRBJ2-4, with D possibly matching TRBD1 (5 bases). Trimming removed 6 bases at V and 6 bases at J, with 12 bases between. This CDR3 has 13 residues. Germline loops: CDR1 MNHEY, CDR2 SVGAGI. The CDR3 region has the DNA TGTGCCAGCAGGCGGCAGGGTGGAAACATTCAGTACTTC. The encoded protein is CASRRQGGNIQYF.

This clone was detected a few times. The rearrangement uses TRBV4-3 and TRBJ2-6; D is possibly TRBD1 (6 bases). In germline, CDR1 is LGHNA, CDR2 YSLEER. This CDR3 spans 19 amino acids. Deletions cut 1 base from V and 2 bases from J, with 18 bases between. The CDR3 loop reads CASSQGRGQLLAGANVLTF. In DNA, the CDR3 is TGCGCCAGCAGCCAAGGAAGAGGACAGCTACTTGCTGGGGCCAACGTCCTGACTTTC.

The sample holds a few counts of this clone. V gene TRBV9 combines with J gene TRBJ2-5; D gene uncertain. The ends were cut back, 3 bases at V and 2 bases at J, with 8 bases in the middle. Germline CDR1 is SGDLS and CDR2 is YYNGEE. The length of the CDR3 is 13 residues. CDR3 DNA sequence: TGTGCCAGCAGCGCCCTCAGACAAGAGACCCAGTACTTC. It codes for CASSALRQETQYF.

This clone was recorded a few times. The J gene is TRBJ2-7, the V gene TRBV7-2; D might be TRBD2 (6 bases). Trimming took 3 bases from V and 1 from J, leaving 13 bases between them. Germline-derived CDR1 and CDR2 are SGHTA and FQGNSA. The CDR3 spans 15 residues. DNA of the CDR3: TGTGCCAGCAGCTTCTCGTGGGGAGGTTCCTACGAGCAGTACTTC. Translating it yields CASSFSWGGSYEQYF.

This chain connects TRBV30 to TRBJ2-5, with TRBD1 as a possible D gene (5 bases). V was pared by 1 base and J by 4 bases, with 13 bases between. The CDR3 is 14 residues long. Germline V gene data show CDR1 as GTSNPN and CDR2 as SVGIG (reference sequence). The chain's CDR3 is CAWSAGRAGETQYF. DNA for the CDR3: TGTGCCTGGAGTGCGGGCAGGGCTGGAGAGACCCAGTACTTC.

The CDR3 nucleotides are TGTGCCAGCACGTCCAGGGGCGGCACTGAAGCTTTCTTT. This encodes CASTSRGGTEAFF. V gene TRBV6-5 combines with J gene TRBJ1-1; D possibly corresponds to TRBD1 (6 bases). The V end was cut by 7 bases, the J end by 4 bases, with 13 bases between. CDR3 length equals 13 residues. Germline V gene sequence: CDR1 MNHEY, CDR2 SVGAGI.

The rearrangement uses TRBV6-4 and TRBJ2-4; the match to TRBD1 covers 10 bases. The length of the CDR3 is 14 residues. Germline V gene sequence: CDR1 MRHNA, CDR2 SNTAGT. Trimming cost V 7 bases and J 8 bases; bases outside gene matches: 8. The DNA for the CDR3 is TGTGCCAGCACCGATTGGACAGGGGGGCACATTCAGTACTTC. Translated: CASTDWTGGHIQYF.

The rearrangement joins TRBV7-2 to TRBJ2-1; 7 bases are a match to TRBD1. With 1 base clipped from V and 1 base from J, the junction kept 1 base outside the gene matches. Per germline, CDR1 SGHTA and CDR2 FQGNSA. This CDR3 spans 15 amino acids. The CDR3 DNA is TGTGCCAGCAGCTTAGGGACAGGTTCCTACAATGAGCAGTTCTTC. It translates to CASSLGTGSYNEQFF.

The chain joins TRBV15 to TRBJ2-5, with D perhaps TRBD2 (7 bases). V lost 9 bases to trimming and J lost 4 bases, with 21 bases between them. The CDR3 loop spans 15 amino acids. CDR1 LNHNV and CDR2 YYDKDF come from the germline V gene (reference sequence). The CDR3 sequence is CATELRQGGGETQYF. In DNA, the CDR3 is TGTGCCACAGAACTTCGGCAAGGGGGGGGAGAGACCCAGTACTTC.

The chain combines TRBV5-4 with TRBJ1-4, with no clear D. The CDR3 runs 13 residues. Germline V CDR1 and CDR2: SGHNT, YYREEE (reference sequence). The V end lost 0 bases, the J end lost 7 bases, and 7 bases lay between the germline ends. The CDR3 bases are TGTGCCAGCAGCTTGGCCGGGGTTGAAAAACTGTTTTTT. This codes for CASSLAGVEKLFF. Looking up the rest from reference TRBV5-4 and TRBJ1-4 gives the full variable domain: ETGVTQSPTHLIKTRGQQVTLRCSSQSGHNTVSWYQQALGQGPQFIFQYYREEENGRGNFPPRFSGLQFPNYSSELNVNALELDDSALYLCASSLAGVEKLFFGSGTQLSVL.

The chain is built from TRBV28 and TRBJ2-5; D call uncertain. Trimming took off 3 bases at V and 1 base at J, with 12 bases between the two ends. CDR3 size: 15 residues. Germline CDR1 and CDR2: MDHEN and SYDVKM. CDR3 protein: CASSFGWSSQETQYF. DNA of the CDR3: TGTGCCAGCAGTTTCGGGTGGTCATCCCAAGAGACCCAGTACTTC.